The T cell receptor (beta chain) described here comes from a study of cytomegalovirus exposure and HLA in healthy donors. Germline V gene lookup returns CDR1 MNHEY and CDR2 SVGAGI. With 8 bases clipped from V and 2 bases from J, the junction kept 3 bases outside the gene matches. The CDR3 length is 13 residues. The PCR had 60 Vbeta and 13 Jbeta primers. Repertoires were generated with immunoSEQ multiplex PCR, while TCRdb's copy carries only in-frame clones and drops some. Found here are roughly 200,000 clones, 80% of them singletons; the top ten hold approximately 5.1%. The V gene is TRBV6-5, the J gene TRBJ2-7, with 10 bases lining up with TRBD2. The source of this sequence is a man between 35 and 55 years old in good health and CMV-seronegative. The specimen sequenced was PBMCs. The CDR3 coding sequence is TGTGCCAGCTGGAGCGGGGGGGCCTACGAGCAGTACTTC. It codes for CASWSGGAYEQYF.